This entry features one TCR beta chain sequence. The assay was immunoSEQ multiplex PCR, and TCRdb's table has in-frame clones only and misses some. The table lists 100,000 to 150,000 clones, about 85% of them singletons. The data stem from a study of T cell responses to AZD1222 COVID-19 vaccine. This CDR3 region has 18 residues. V lost 3 bases, J lost 0 bases, and 9 bases stayed unmatched. Germline CDR1 is SGDLS and CDR2 is YYNGEE. This sample comprised peripheral blood, obtained on day 0 of AZD1222 vaccination. This receptor was identified in an adult in good health. This chain links TRBV9 with TRBJ2-3; 11 nucleotides line up with TRBD1. CDR3 amino acids: CASSAYQGQGASTDTQYF. Here the CDR3 DNA reads TGTGCCAGCAGCGCTTACCAAGGACAGGGGGCTAGCACAGATACGCAGTATTTT. Drawing the rest from reference TRBV9 and TRBJ2-3, the complete variable domain is DSGVTQTPKHLITATGQRVTLRCSPRSGDLSVYWYQQSLDQGLQFLIQYYNGEERAKGNILERFSAQQFPDLHSELNLSSLELGDSALYFCASSAYQGQGASTDTQYFGPGTRLTVL.